This TCR beta chain is drawn from a study of shared clonotypes between healthy human individuals (dated by TCRdb to 2018 to 2021). About the study as a whole: A few men and two women, aged 18 to 49 years, made up the cohort. For each donor, three plates each were used for CD4 naive and CD4 memory, two plates were used for CD8 naive, and one plate was used for CD8 memory. To estimate repertoire size and how much clonotypes are shared between individuals, the study performed deep sequencing of blood TCR repertoires from about five healthy adults. To increase sequencing depth and limit assay-specific biases, different laboratories used diverse techniques to prepare libraries and sequence TCR repertoires. Between about 0.94 and 10 billion PBMCs per donor were obtained by leukapheresis.

CD8 naive samples were obtained by positive selection for CCR7 among CD45RO-negative cells, yielding a CD45RA+CCR7+ population from which TemRA cells were excluded. Donors were healthy HIV-negative adults with no recently reported acute infections or vaccinations. Every donor was a Caucasian adult residing in Nashville, Tennessee, USA. Blood was obtained by leukapheresis, after which PBMCs were separated by Ficoll-Histopaque density gradient centrifugation and cryopreserved in liquid nitrogen vapor phase. Purity and quantity of every magnetically sorted T cell population were checked by analytical flow cytometry. Genomic DNA was isolated from each sorted fraction and quantified by UV absorbance on a Nanodrop 2000c. TCR CDR3 regions were amplified from genomic DNA by multiplex PCR using the deep immunoSEQ assay. Genomic DNA extracted from each cell subset was distributed evenly over all wells of several immunoSEQ 96-well plates, and each plate served as one replicate. For sorted subsets, about 200 ng genomic DNA, equal to 25,000 to 35,000 T cell genomes, was loaded into each replicate PCR. The purified libraries were quantified using a Qubit 3.0 fluorometer, sized with a Bioanalyzer 2100, and then quantified again using the KAPA Library Quantification kit. Every immunoSEQ 96-well plate was sequenced on a separate single-read 150-cycle Illumina NextSeq 550 flow cell. The original methods were these. Because the immunoSEQ output included only junctional sequences and no quality scores, the filtering could not be the same as the filtering used for full-length reads. Sequences were annotated with PyIR, a Python wrapper for IgBLAST v1.9, using IMGT germline references to assign V/J genes and CDR3. Any read was removed if the V/J assignment was weak (E-value above 1e-6), the CDR3 was missing, or the read contained stop codons, out-of-frame junctions, or ambiguous translated residues. V3J clonotypes were defined by identical inferred V gene, J gene, and CDR3 amino acid sequence. The percentage overlap between two repertoires was calculated by dividing the number of shared unique clonotypes by the size of the smaller repertoire. Three approaches were used to assess repertoire richness: RTK rarefaction, the Chao1 estimator, and Recon v2.1 estimates of unobserved clonotypes. Generation probabilities for all TCRbeta clonotypes obtained by the gDNA method from a few donors were computed using OLGA. TCRdb's version of the immuneACCESS table is confined to in-frame rearrangements and falls short of the full clone set. An unresolved V gene accounts for under half of the shortfall where checked; the remainder is of unknown origin. V and J calls and clone size come straight from that table; D and trimming were deduced from the DNA. The sample table contains around 620,000 clones; only one count was recorded for around 95% of them. The ten largest make up over 0.09% of the sample.

Paper-wide results and their limitations: Pairwise subsampling led to the expectation that sequencing depth would affect the degree of clonotype sharing among donors. Because the study included a small number of donors, the genetic and exposure-history diversity represented was limited. Higher generation probabilities were observed for clonotypes shared by all four sorted-subset donors than for non-shared clonotypes. Rarefaction of sorted-subset datasets indicated incomplete sequencing despite the large sequencing depth. Around 5.4% of naive CD4, 3% to 4% of naive CD8, about 2.1% of memory CD4, and about 0.4% of memory CD8 clonotypes were shared across several donors. Estimated clonotype richness was generally larger for naive than for memory subsets. Only blood was sampled, and tissue TCR repertoires likely differ from those in blood.

Relative to germline, V is missing 1 base and J is missing 2 bases, with 5 bases of the junction outside any gene match. Reading the germline V gene gives CDR1 MGHRA and CDR2 YSYEKL. The CDR3 starts with the cysteine, ends with the phenylalanine, and has 16 residues. Just the 48-base CDR3 DNA is kept, in frame starting at base 1. On this clone itself: Its target antigen remains unknown. The sample holds no much larger clone one base away, and base qualities are not on file.

Material: naive CD8+ T cells sorted from blood. In light of the paper, this sample's cell subset or site label describes: CD45RA+CCR7+. In this chain, TRBV4-1 is recombined with TRBJ2-3; TRBD2 aligns with 8 central bases. The TCR was taken from a woman younger than 45 in good health. The CDR3 in this case is CASSQVGGGPTDTQYF. The nucleotide sequence reads as follows: TGCGCCAGCAGCCAAGTCGGGGGGGGACCCACAGATACGCAGTATTTT.